This T cell receptor beta chain originates from a study of CD8 T cells in Susac syndrome (dated by TCRdb to the late 2010s). With respect to the entire study: The study used repertoire sequencing to test whether antigen drove CD8+ T cell activation and differentiation in Susac syndrome.

RNA was extracted with the RNeasy kit and roughly 0.5 to 1 ug was reverse transcribed using random hexamers. The immunoSEQ multiplex PCR assay, which covers 54 Vbeta and 13 Jbeta segments, was used to amplify TCR beta CDR3 regions. To correct PCR amplification bias, a synthetic template baseline was used for both primer optimization and computational correction. On the study's bioinformatics: Only productive sequences were kept, with reads annotated to V, D and J genes according to IMGT and analyzed in immunoSEQ Analyzer. To calculate clonality, Shannon entropy was normalized by log2 of the number of productive unique sequences and then subtracted from one. Public and private clones were assessed among the 100 most prevalent clones of each patient and control. Clones were defined as Susac-specific when absent from the healthy and MS cohorts, from about 1,100 published viral clones and from other ImmuneACCESS disease sequences. TCRdb trimmed public reads at Q25 via fastp, called clones via MiXCR and kept in-frame beta chains. Under each unique CDR3 protein, matching rows form one entry showing the most common genes and DNA. These V and J calls derive from TCRdb rather than the authors' analysis. The sample data list under 200,000 distinct CDR3 sequences, and approximately 93% of these were observed just once. The ten largest clones take up 0.1% of the sample.

The full study reports these points: The TCR sequencing and HLA analysis was acknowledged to have included a relatively small number of individuals.

Peripheral blood CD8+ and CD4+ T cells from healthy donors, Susac syndrome patients and multiple sclerosis patients were profiled by high-throughput TCR beta sequencing. The healthy donors served as controls matched for age and sex. CD8+ TEMRA cells were enriched by FACS, while bulk CD8+ and CD4+ T cells were purified by magnetic negative isolation. Blood was drawn into EDTA tubes, processed within 24 hours, and PBMCs were isolated by density gradient centrifugation. PBMCs intended for TCR sequencing were cryopreserved in liquid nitrogen and were subsequently thawed in a 37 degrees C water bath. Purity of sorted or isolated CD4+, CD8+ and CD8+ TEMRA cells was at least 90%. Note on this clonotype: Its antigen is still unknown. Per-base quality was not reported, and no clone a single base away is much larger than it.

The TCR originated in a human donor in good health. The source material was CD4+ T cells from PBMCs.

The CDR3 here reads CASSFRIAGETQYF. The sequenced DNA: TGTGCCAGCAGCTTTCGTATAGCGGGGGAGACCCAGTACTTC. The chain uses TRBV7-2 and TRBJ2-5, and TRBD2 aligns with 8 junction nucleotides. The germline V gene encodes CDR1 SGHTA and CDR2 FQGNSA. Clipping removes 3 bases from V and 5 bases from J, with 5 as the unmatched junction base count. The CDR3, from cysteine to phenylalanine, totals 14 residues. Only CDR3 DNA is held: 42 bases, read in frame from base 1.